This T cell receptor (beta chain) is from a study of human T cells and chemical hapten exposure. One entry per CDR3 protein results from TCRdb running MiXCR on the RACE reads. The sample has about 270,000 distinct CDR3 sequences, almost 8% seen once; the top ten hold roughly 1.2%. Time point: pre-sensitization, week 0. Treatment indicated: therapeutic diphenylcyclopropenone sensitization with weekly scalp DPC. This clonotype was counted ten times or more. The length of the CDR3 is 15 residues. With 7 bases removed from V and 3 bases from J, the gap between germline ends came to 18 bases. The origin of this receptor is a man between 18 and 35 years old with alopecia areata. Some clones in this sample may be carry-over from other donors' samples. The specimen was whole blood, collected in connection with sensitization to the hapten diphenylcyclopropenone (DPC). The chain carries TRBV12-3 or TRBV12-4 and TRBJ2-5, with TRBD2 as a possible D gene (7 bases). CDR3 residues: CASTSRGASEETQYF. The CDR3 DNA reads TGTGCCAGCACTTCCCGGGGGGCGTCGGAAGAGACCCAGTACTTC.